These 28 T cell receptor beta chains were sequenced from one sample in a study of PD-L1 blockade in urothelial cancer. Only in-frame clones appear in the TCRdb table, and some are missing; sequencing was by immunoSEQ multiplex PCR. The data hold some 97,000 clones, with about 91% observed a single time. The specimen was PBMCs, collected around atezolizumab (anti-PD-L1) treatment. These receptors all come from an elderly woman with urothelial cancer.

The chain has TRBV11-2 and TRBJ2-7; 9 bases agree with TRBD1. V was clipped by 5 bases and J by 7 bases; unmatched bases: 9. The CDR3 covers 14 residues. Germline assignment: CDR1 SGHAT and CDR2 FQNNGV. The CDR3 DNA reads TGTGCCAGCAGCCCGACCGGGACAGGGTTAGAGCAGTACTTC. The encoded protein is CASSPTGTGLEQYF.

CDR3 amino acids: CAYLGTVHGYTF. The CDR3 coding sequence is TGTGCCTACCTCGGGACAGTCCATGGCTACACCTTC. The rearrangement joins TRBV30 to TRBJ1-2, with 7 positions matching TRBD1. Germline V gives CDR1 GTSNPN, CDR2 SVGIG (reference sequence). The CDR3 consists of 12 residues. J was trimmed by 6 bases and V by 7 bases; bases with no gene match: 8.

This clone was detected a few times. The V gene is TRBV5-1, the J gene TRBJ1-2, with D unresolved. V lost 3 bases, J lost 4 bases, and 10 bases lay in between. Germline V gene sequence: CDR1 SGHRS, CDR2 YFSETQ. The CDR3 length is 13 residues. CDR3 sequence (DNA): TGCGCCAGCAGCTGGGAGAGTGGCTATGGCTACACCTTC. Translating it yields CASSWESGYGYTF.

The count of this clone is one. The CDR3 coding sequence is TGTGCCAGCAGCGTAGAGCCGAACACCGGGGAGCTGTTTTTT. Its translation is CASSVEPNTGELFF. This sequence joins TRBV9 and TRBJ2-2; D is unresolved. The CDR3 is made up of 14 amino acids. Germline values: CDR1 SGDLS, CDR2 YYNGEE. The V and J ends lost 0 bases and 0 bases respectively, with 3 bases between them.

This clone came up once. Here the CDR3 reads CASSLDHPRQEGYQPQHF. The CDR3 DNA sequence: TGTGCCAGCAGCTTAGATCACCCCAGGCAGGAGGGGTATCAGCCCCAGCATTTT. The V and J genes are TRBV11-3 and TRBJ1-5; tentatively, D is TRBD1 (5 bases). CDR1 is SGHNT and CDR2 is YENEEA in the germline V gene. The CDR3 extends over 18 amino acids. Trimming removed 0 bases from V and 5 bases from J, with 20 bases in between.

The chain joins TRBV7-3 to TRBJ1-2, with 7 bases matching TRBD1. With 7 bases clipped from V and 4 bases from J, the junction kept 6 bases outside the gene matches. The germline gives CDR1 SGHTA, CDR2 FQGTGA. This CDR3 has 13 residues. The CDR3, as DNA: TGTGCCAGCAACAAGGACAGGACCTATGGCTACACCTTC. Its translation: CASNKDRTYGYTF.

In this sample, this clone turned up once. The chain is built from TRBV5-1 and TRBJ2-7; D possibly corresponds to TRBD1 (6 bases). The CDR3 loop spans 13 amino acids. V lost 0 bases and J 7 bases, leaving 11 bases between the germline ends. From germline, CDR1 is SGHRS and CDR2 YFSETQ. In DNA, the CDR3 is TGCGCCAGCAGCTTGGGTCCAGGGGAAGAGCAGTACTTC. It yields the protein CASSLGPGEEQYF.

This clone was seen once. The chain is built from TRBV27 and TRBJ2-1, with D possibly being TRBD2 (5 bases). From germline, CDR1 is MNHEY and CDR2 SMNVEV (reference sequence). V lost 6 bases and J 6 bases, leaving 12 bases between the germline ends. This CDR3 comprises 13 residues. CDR3 coding DNA: TGTGCCAGCAGGAATCGTGGGAGCAATGAGCAGTTCTTC. This codes for CASRNRGSNEQFF.

The chain carries TRBV27 and TRBJ2-1; 11 bases map to TRBD2. Germline CDR1 and CDR2: MNHEY and SMNVEV (reference sequence). V shed 7 bases and J 8 bases; nucleotides not matched to a gene: 10. The CDR3 is 15 amino acids. In nucleotides, the CDR3 is TGTGCCAGCACCCCCACTAGCGGGAGCTTCTATGAGCAGTTCTTC. As protein: CASTPTSGSFYEQFF.

This chain joins TRBV9 and TRBJ2-1; TRBD2 agrees at 10 bases. V was pared by 5 bases and J by 9 bases, with 14 bases of the junction left unmatched. The CDR3 length is 16 residues. Germline V CDR1 and CDR2: SGDLS, YYNGEE. The CDR3 DNA sequence: TGTGCCAGCAGTGCAGCCTCTAGCGGGAGTTGGGTTGAGCAGTTCTTC. The encoded protein is CASSAASSGSWVEQFF.

The chain combines TRBV4-1 with TRBJ1-3; D may be TRBD1 (6 bases). The CDR3 is 16 residues long. V lost 0 bases to trimming and J lost 0 bases, with 9 bases between them. Germline CDR1 and CDR2: MGHRA and YSYEKL. As DNA, the CDR3 is TGCGCCAGCAGCCAAGAAGGGGGAGCCTCTGGAAACACCATATATTTT. Translated, it gives CASSQEGGASGNTIYF.

V is TRBV19 and J is TRBJ2-2; D is undetermined. The germline V and J ends were trimmed by 6 bases and 9 bases, with 11 bases remaining between them. The V gene's germline CDR1 is LNHDA and CDR2 SQIVND (reference sequence). The CDR3 covers 12 residues. CDR3 loop: CASRAGPRELFF. CDR3 coding DNA: TGTGCCAGTAGGGCTGGTCCGCGGGAGCTGTTTTTT.

The gene calls are TRBV9 and TRBJ2-2, with 7 bases aligning to TRBD2. With 6 bases clipped from V and 0 bases from J, the junction kept 8 bases outside the gene matches. The CDR3 loop spans 16 amino acids. CDR1 SGDLS and CDR2 YYNGEE come from the germline V gene. The DNA of the CDR3 is TGTGCCAGCACCTCATCGGGGGGTACGAACACCGGGGAGCTGTTTTTT. This sequence encodes CASTSSGGTNTGELFF. Based on the CDR3 plus reference TRBV9 and TRBJ2-2, the full variable domain is DSGVTQTPKHLITATGQRVTLRCSPRSGDLSVYWYQQSLDQGLQFLIQYYNGEERAKGNILERFSAQQFPDLHSELNLSSLELGDSALYFCASTSSGGTNTGELFFGEGSRLTVL.

The rearrangement links TRBV7-6 to TRBJ2-1, with 10 positions matching TRBD2. The CDR3 has 18 amino acids. Germline V gene lookup returns CDR1 SGHVS and CDR2 FNYEAQ. The ends lost 2 bases at V and 4 bases at J; junction bases unmatched: 11. CDR3 protein: CASSLSGRASAQYNEQFF. As DNA, the CDR3 is TGTGCCAGCAGCTTAAGCGGGAGGGCCTCGGCACAATACAATGAGCAGTTCTTC.

This clone is a singleton in its sample. The chain carries TRBV19 and TRBJ2-7; 14 bases map to TRBD2. This CDR3 comprises 15 residues. CDR1 and CDR2 from the germline V gene are LNHDA and SQIVND (reference sequence). V shed 5 bases and J 2 bases; nucleotides not matched to a gene: 2. The DNA of the CDR3 is TGTGCCAGTAGTCCGGGACTAGCGGGGGCCTACGAGCAGTACTTC. It translates to CASSPGLAGAYEQYF. Full variable domain (rest looked up from reference TRBV19 and TRBJ2-7): DGGITQSPKYLFRKEGQNVTLSCEQNLNHDAMYWYRQDPGQGLRLIYYSQIVNDFQKGDIAEGYSVSREKKESFPLTVTSAQKNPTAFYLCASSPGLAGAYEQYFGPGTRLTVT.

V and J are TRBV18 and TRBJ1-2, with TRBD1 matching 7 bases. V lost 4 bases to trimming and J lost 4 bases; unmatched junction nucleotides: 9. This CDR3 has 15 amino acids. CDR1 is KGHSH and CDR2 is LQKENI in the germline V gene. CDR3 bases: TGTGCCAGCTCACAGACAGGGAATTACGGCTATGGCTACACCTTC. Translation: CASSQTGNYGYGYTF.

The chain has TRBV14 and TRBJ2-7; D perhaps matches TRBD1 (5 bases). CDR3 size: 13 residues. Germline V lookup: CDR1 SGHDN, CDR2 FVKESK. V lost 5 bases and J lost 2, with 10 bases in between. As DNA, the CDR3 is TGTGCCAGCAGCAGACAGTTAACCTACGAGCAGTACTTC. It specifies CASSRQLTYEQYF.

V and J are TRBV15 and TRBJ2-3, with 7 positions matching TRBD1. Germline CDR1 and CDR2: LNHNV and YYDKDF (reference sequence). The CDR3 consists of 14 residues. V lost 0 bases and J lost 7; bases outside the gene matches: 4. The CDR3 DNA reads as TGTGCCACCAGCAGAGATAGGGACAGTCATACGCAGTATTTT. Translated, it gives CATSRDRDSHTQYF.

The DNA of the CDR3 is TGCGCCAGCAGCTTGTTGAGCCAGGGACTGGGCAATGAGCAGTTCTTC. Translation gives CASSLLSQGLGNEQFF. V and J are TRBV5-1 and TRBJ2-1; D might be TRBD2 (6 bases). Per germline, CDR1 SGHRS and CDR2 YFSETQ. V was pared by 1 base and J by 6 bases, with 17 bases between. The CDR3 consists of 16 residues.

The chain links TRBV18 to TRBJ1-3, with a weak D call TRBD1 (5 bases). This CDR3 region has 16 residues. The germline V and J ends were trimmed by 3 bases and 1 base, with 13 bases remaining between them. CDR1 and CDR2 (germline): KGHSH, LQKENI. The CDR3 DNA follows: TGTGCCAGCTCACCGGGCCGTAGGGGATCTGGAAACACCATATATTTT. It codes for CASSPGRRGSGNTIYF.

This chain uses TRBV2 with TRBJ1-2; TRBD1 matches at 7 bases. The V gene end was trimmed by 8 bases and the J gene end by 6 bases; junction bases not matched to a gene: 6. This CDR3 contains 12 residues. In germline, CDR1 is SNHLY, CDR2 FYNNEI. The CDR3 here is CASFFRGDGYTF. CDR3 nucleotides: TGTGCCAGCTTCTTCAGGGGGGATGGCTACACCTTC.

The CDR3 is CSAQVGETQYF. For the CDR3, the DNA is TGCAGTGCCCAGGTTGGAGAGACCCAGTACTTC. V and J are TRBV20-1 and TRBJ2-5; D ambiguous. With 6 bases removed from V and 4 bases from J, the gap between germline ends came to 9 bases. This CDR3 region has 11 residues. Germline values: CDR1 DFQATT, CDR2 SNEGSKA (reference sequence).

The chain links TRBV19 to TRBJ1-1; TRBD1 aligns across 8 bases. From germline, CDR1 is LNHDA and CDR2 SQIVND (reference sequence). This CDR3 is built from 14 residues. V shed 5 bases and J 1 base; nucleotides not matched to a gene: 3. The CDR3 DNA follows: TGTGCCAGTAGTCCCGGGACAGGGAACACTGAAGCTTTCTTT. It specifies CASSPGTGNTEAFF.

This CDR3 reads CASSYGAGGPTDTQYF. CDR3 DNA sequence: TGTGCCAGCAGTTACGGGGCGGGAGGGCCGACAGATACGCAGTATTTT. The V gene is TRBV6-6, the J gene TRBJ2-3; 9 bases agree with TRBD2. J lost 3 bases, V lost 2 bases, and 6 bases had no gene match. Germline CDR1 and CDR2: MNHNY and SVGAGI (reference sequence). The CDR3 is 16 residues long.

The chain couples TRBV5-1 to TRBJ2-1; 9 bases map to TRBD1. J gave up 9 bases and V 4 bases, and 14 bases lay outside the gene matches. CDR1 and CDR2 (germline): SGHRS, YFSETQ. The CDR3 extends over 16 amino acids. Written as DNA, the CDR3 is TGCGCCAGCAGCGTTGGGACAGGGTTTCTGAATAGTGAGCAGTTCTTC. This sequence encodes CASSVGTGFLNSEQFF.

This clone was counted between two and nine times. The chain has TRBV25-1 and TRBJ2-1; no clear D gene. The CDR3 has 11 residues. Germline assignment: CDR1 MGHDK and CDR2 SYGVNS. V gave up 4 bases and J gave up 5 bases, with 3 bases separating them. CDR3 coding DNA: TGTGCCAGCAGTGTAGACAATGAGCAGTTCTTC. It is translated as CASSVDNEQFF.

The rearrangement links TRBV28 to TRBJ2-3, with D hard to call. The V end lost 7 bases, the J end lost 3 bases, and 11 bases lay between the germline ends. CDR3 size: 13 residues. The germline V gene has CDR1 MDHEN and CDR2 SYDVKM. The CDR3 region is CASIRSGTDTQYF. The DNA for the CDR3 is TGTGCCAGCATACGTTCAGGTACAGATACGCAGTATTTT.

The rearrangement joins TRBV5-1 to TRBJ2-7; the D gene is possibly TRBD1 (5 bases). Germline V lookup: CDR1 SGHRS, CDR2 YFSETQ. The CDR3 has 14 amino acids. V lost 6 bases and J 2 bases, leaving 15 bases between the germline ends. The CDR3 spells CASTLGLGPYEQYF. CDR3 DNA: TGCGCCAGCACCCTGGGGCTAGGGCCCTACGAGCAGTACTTC.